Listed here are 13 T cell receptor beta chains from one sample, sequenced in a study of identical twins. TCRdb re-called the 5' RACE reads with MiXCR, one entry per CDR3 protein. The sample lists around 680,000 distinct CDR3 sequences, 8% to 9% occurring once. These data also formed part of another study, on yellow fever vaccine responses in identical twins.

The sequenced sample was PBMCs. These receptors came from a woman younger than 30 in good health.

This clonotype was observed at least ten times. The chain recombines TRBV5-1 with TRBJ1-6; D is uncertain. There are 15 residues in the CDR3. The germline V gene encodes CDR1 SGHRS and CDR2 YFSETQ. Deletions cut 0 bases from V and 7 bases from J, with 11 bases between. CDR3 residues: CASSLGAGENSPLHF. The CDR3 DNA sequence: TGCGCCAGCAGCTTGGGCGCGGGAGAAAATTCACCCCTCCACTTT.

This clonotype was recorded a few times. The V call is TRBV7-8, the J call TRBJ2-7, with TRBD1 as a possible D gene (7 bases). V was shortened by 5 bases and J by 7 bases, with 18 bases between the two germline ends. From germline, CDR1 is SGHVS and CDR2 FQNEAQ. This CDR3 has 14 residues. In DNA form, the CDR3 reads TGTGCCAGCAGCCAACGGGAGACAGGGCGAGAGCAGTACTTC. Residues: CASSQRETGREQYF.

The CDR3 DNA follows: TGTGCCAGCAGTTTACCCCCGGGGGTGGAAGCTTTCTTT. It is translated as CASSLPPGVEAFF. This chain joins TRBV5-8 and TRBJ1-1; tentative D call: TRBD1 (5 bases). The V gene lost 5 bases and the J gene lost 8 bases, with 16 bases spanning the gap. This CDR3 is built from 13 residues. Germline V CDR1 and CDR2: SGHTS, YDEGEE.

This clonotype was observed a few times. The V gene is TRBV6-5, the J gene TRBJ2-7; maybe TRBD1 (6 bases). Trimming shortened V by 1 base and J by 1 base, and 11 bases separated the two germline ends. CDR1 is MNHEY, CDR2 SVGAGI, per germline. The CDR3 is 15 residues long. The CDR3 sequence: CASSYFTGPSYEQYF. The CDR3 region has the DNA TGTGCCAGCAGTTACTTTACAGGGCCATCCTACGAGCAGTACTTC.

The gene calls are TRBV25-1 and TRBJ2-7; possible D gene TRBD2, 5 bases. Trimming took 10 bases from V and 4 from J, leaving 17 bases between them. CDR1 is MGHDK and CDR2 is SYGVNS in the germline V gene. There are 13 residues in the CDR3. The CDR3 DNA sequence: TGTGCCACCGAAGGACCGGACTCGTACGAGCAGTACTTC. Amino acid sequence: CATEGPDSYEQYF.

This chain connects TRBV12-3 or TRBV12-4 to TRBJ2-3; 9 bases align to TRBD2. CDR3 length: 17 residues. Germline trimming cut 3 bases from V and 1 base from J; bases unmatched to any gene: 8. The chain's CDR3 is CASSFGALAGGTDTQYF. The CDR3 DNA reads TGTGCCAGCAGTTTCGGCGCACTAGCGGGCGGCACAGATACGCAGTATTTT.

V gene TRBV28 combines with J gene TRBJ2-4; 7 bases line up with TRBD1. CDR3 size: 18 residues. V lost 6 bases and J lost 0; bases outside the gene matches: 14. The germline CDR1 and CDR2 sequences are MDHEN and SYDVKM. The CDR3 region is CASRTDREGPRAKNIQYF. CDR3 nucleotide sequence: TGTGCCAGCAGAACCGACAGGGAAGGTCCAAGAGCCAAAAACATTCAGTACTTC.

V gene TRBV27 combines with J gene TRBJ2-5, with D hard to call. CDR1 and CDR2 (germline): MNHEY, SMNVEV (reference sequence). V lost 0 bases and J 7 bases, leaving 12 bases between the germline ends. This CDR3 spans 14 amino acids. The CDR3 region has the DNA TGTGCCAGCAGTTTATCAGGGCCCTCTGTGACCCAGTACTTC. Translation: CASSLSGPSVTQYF.

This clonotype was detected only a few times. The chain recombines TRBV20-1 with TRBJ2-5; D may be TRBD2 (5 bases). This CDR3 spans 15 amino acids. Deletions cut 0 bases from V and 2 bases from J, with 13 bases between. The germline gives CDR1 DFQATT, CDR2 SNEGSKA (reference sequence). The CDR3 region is CSARDSLALQETQYF. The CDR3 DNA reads TGCAGTGCTAGAGATTCGCTAGCCTTACAAGAGACCCAGTACTTC.

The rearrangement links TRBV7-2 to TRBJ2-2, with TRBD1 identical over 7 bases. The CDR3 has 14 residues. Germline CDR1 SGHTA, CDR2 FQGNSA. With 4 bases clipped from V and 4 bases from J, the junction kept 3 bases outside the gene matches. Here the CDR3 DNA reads TGTGCCAGCAGCTCCCCAGGGGGCACCGGGGAGCTGTTTTTT. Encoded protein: CASSSPGGTGELFF.

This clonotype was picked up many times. CDR3 protein: CSVKGLAAEQFF. In DNA form, the CDR3 reads TGCAGCGTTAAGGGCCTAGCGGCTGAGCAGTTCTTC. V gene TRBV29-1 combines with J gene TRBJ2-1; the match to TRBD2 covers 7 bases. The CDR3 totals 12 residues. The V gene's germline CDR1 is SQVTM and CDR2 ANQGSEA. V lost 5 bases, J lost 9 bases, and 7 bases stayed unmatched.

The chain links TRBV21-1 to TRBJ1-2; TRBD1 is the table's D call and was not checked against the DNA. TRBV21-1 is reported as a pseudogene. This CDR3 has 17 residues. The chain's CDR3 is CASSKSHPTGVYYGYTF. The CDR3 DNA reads TGTGCCAGCAGCAAATCTCATCCGACAGGGGTTTACTATGGCTACACCTTC.

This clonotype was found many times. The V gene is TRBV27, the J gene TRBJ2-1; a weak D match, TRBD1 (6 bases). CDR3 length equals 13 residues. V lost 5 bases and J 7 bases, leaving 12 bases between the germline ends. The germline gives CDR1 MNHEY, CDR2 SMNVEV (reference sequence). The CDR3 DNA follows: TGTGCCAGCAGTATCATACAGGGAAATGAGCAGTTCTTC. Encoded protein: CASSIIQGNEQFF.